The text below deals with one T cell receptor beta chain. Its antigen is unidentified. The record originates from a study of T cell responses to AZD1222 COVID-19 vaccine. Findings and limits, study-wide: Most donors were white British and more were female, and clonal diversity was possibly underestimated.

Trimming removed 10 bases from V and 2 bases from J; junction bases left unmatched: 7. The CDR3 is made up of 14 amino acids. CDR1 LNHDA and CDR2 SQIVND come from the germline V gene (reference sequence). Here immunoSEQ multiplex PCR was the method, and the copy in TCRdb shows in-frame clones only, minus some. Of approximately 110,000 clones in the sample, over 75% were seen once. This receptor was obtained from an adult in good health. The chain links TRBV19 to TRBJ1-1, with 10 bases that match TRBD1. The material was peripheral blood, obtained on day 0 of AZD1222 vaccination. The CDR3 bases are TGTGCCACCCTGGACAGGGGGGTTAACACTGAAGCTTTCTTT. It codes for CATLDRGVNTEAFF.